The 15 T cell receptor beta chains reported below all come from one sample, sequenced in a study of blood T cell repertoires in COVID-19. The repertoire was sequenced with immunoSEQ multiplex PCR; TCRdb's copy has only in-frame clones and lacks some. The table has 200,000 to 250,000 clones, roughly four fifths seen once. Sequencing was done on a sample of peripheral blood. The source is a woman aged 40 to 49 with acute or convalescent COVID-19.

The genes are TRBV5-1 and TRBJ1-2; no definite D call. Trimming removed 2 bases from V and 6 bases from J, with 11 bases in between. CDR1 and CDR2 from the germline V gene are SGHRS and YFSETQ. This CDR3 is 13 amino acids long. Here the CDR3 reads CASSLRGDNGYTF. The DNA of the CDR3 is TGCGCCAGCAGCTTACGGGGAGATAATGGCTACACCTTC.

This chain uses TRBV9 with TRBJ1-1, with D possibly TRBD1 on 5 matching bases. The CDR3 consists of 15 residues. V gave up 4 bases and J gave up 1 base, with 14 bases separating them. CDR1 is SGDLS, CDR2 YYNGEE, per germline. Here the CDR3 reads CASSPRSGGNTEAFF. The DNA of the CDR3 is TGTGCCAGCAGCCCCCGCAGCGGGGGGAACACTGAAGCTTTCTTT.

Comment on this clone: Other DNA sequences within the sample encode an identical CDR3. J is TRBJ2-7 and V is TRBV27, with a tentative D call TRBD2 (5 bases). V gave up 2 bases and J gave up 1 base, with 6 bases separating them. CDR3 length: 13 amino acids. Germline V gene sequence: CDR1 MNHEY, CDR2 SMNVEV (reference sequence). The CDR3 DNA reads TGTGCCAGCAGTTTAACTAGTTCCTACGAGCAGTACTTC. Translated, it gives CASSLTSSYEQYF.

CDR3 loop: CASRGGPTYEQYF. The CDR3, as DNA: TGTGCCTCTCGCGGGGGGCCGACCTACGAGCAGTACTTC. The J gene is TRBJ2-7, the V gene TRBV12-5; 8 bases agree with TRBD2. Germline CDR1 and CDR2: LGHNT and FRNRAP. The CDR3 contains 13 residues.

This clone was picked up a small number of times. The chain has TRBV7-3 and TRBJ2-2; a possible D gene is TRBD2 (6 bases). The germline gives CDR1 SGHTA, CDR2 FQGTGA. This CDR3 comprises 15 residues. V was shortened by 4 bases and J by 5 bases, with 14 bases between the two germline ends. The CDR3, as DNA: TGTGCCAGCAGCTCCTATTCCGGGGGAACCGGGGAGCTGTTTTTT. It translates to CASSSYSGGTGELFF.

This chain joins TRBV5-4 and TRBJ2-1, with 7 bases that match TRBD2. V was clipped by 0 bases and J by 3 bases; unmatched bases: 3. The germline gives CDR1 SGHNT, CDR2 YYREEE (reference sequence). The length of the CDR3 is 15 residues. The CDR3 DNA is TGTGCCAGCAGCTTGGCCGGCGGGGGCTACAATGAGCAGTTCTTC. Protein product: CASSLAGGGYNEQFF. Full variable domain (rest looked up from reference TRBV5-4 and TRBJ2-1): ETGVTQSPTHLIKTRGQQVTLRCSSQSGHNTVSWYQQALGQGPQFIFQYYREEENGRGNFPPRFSGLQFPNYSSELNVNALELDDSALYLCASSLAGGGYNEQFFGPGTRLTVL.

This rearrangement joins TRBV11-2 to TRBJ2-7; no reliable D call. The ends were cut back, 1 base at V and 2 bases at J, with 9 bases in the middle. CDR3 size: 14 residues. Germline V CDR1 and CDR2: SGHAT, FQNNGV. The CDR3 here is CASSLAGSTYEQYF. The CDR3 DNA reads as TGTGCCAGCAGCTTAGCAGGCAGCACCTACGAGCAGTACTTC.

This chain joins TRBV7-9 and TRBJ2-7, with D tentatively TRBD1 (6 bases). The germline CDR1 and CDR2 sequences are SEHNR and FQNEAQ (reference sequence). The CDR3 has 12 amino acids. V was clipped by 5 bases and J by 6 bases, with 11 bases between them. The CDR3, as DNA: TGTGCCAGCAGCCCGAGGGGGTCCGAGCAGTACTTC. This codes for CASSPRGSEQYF.

The V and J genes are TRBV6-6 and TRBJ2-4; the D gene is possibly TRBD2 (5 bases). CDR1 is MNHNY and CDR2 is SVGAGI in the germline V gene (reference sequence). This CDR3 region has 13 residues. Deletions cut 9 bases from V and 2 bases from J, with 11 bases between. The CDR3 protein is CASSEDPKNIQYF. The CDR3 coding sequence is TGTGCCAGTTCGGAGGACCCCAAAAACATTCAGTACTTC.

This chain links TRBV9 with TRBJ2-3, with D tentatively TRBD2 (6 bases). This CDR3 region has 16 residues. Trimming stripped 3 bases from V and 1 base from J, with 15 bases between. Germline-derived CDR1 and CDR2 are SGDLS and YYNGEE. The CDR3 DNA follows: TGTGCCAGCAGCGCCTCCGGAACGGGAGGCACAGATACGCAGTATTTT. Translating gives CASSASGTGGTDTQYF.

The chain couples TRBV5-6 to TRBJ2-1, with 8 bases that match TRBD1. Germline-derived CDR1 and CDR2 are SGHDT and YYEEEE. With V trimmed by 2 bases and J by 7 bases, 8 bases remained unmatched. There are 15 residues in the CDR3. The chain's CDR3 is CASSFDWTGNNEQFF. CDR3 coding DNA: TGTGCCAGCAGCTTTGATTGGACAGGGAATAATGAGCAGTTCTTC.

This chain uses TRBV15 with TRBJ2-1; D not certain. V lost 0 bases and J 8 bases, leaving 2 bases between the germline ends. The germline gives CDR1 LNHNV, CDR2 YYDKDF (reference sequence). The CDR3 has 11 amino acids. This chain's CDR3 is CATSRDYEQFF. CDR3 coding DNA: TGTGCCACCAGCAGAGACTATGAGCAGTTCTTC. Combining the CDR3 with reference TRBV15 and TRBJ2-1 gives the whole variable domain DAMVIQNPRYQVTQFGKPVTLSCSQTLNHNVMYWYQQKSSQAPKLLFHYYDKDFNNEADTPDNFQSRRPNTSFCFLDIRSPGLGDTAMYLCATSRDYEQFFGPGTRLTVL.

This chain joins TRBV2 and TRBJ2-3; D may be TRBD1 (6 bases). This CDR3 has 16 residues. Germline V gives CDR1 SNHLY, CDR2 FYNNEI. With 6 bases removed from V and 0 bases from J, the gap between germline ends came to 16 bases. CDR3 bases: TGTGCCAGCAGGAGGGTTGGGACAACTAGCACAGATACGCAGTATTTT. Its translation: CASRRVGTTSTDTQYF.

This clone was found many times. The rearrangement links TRBV3-1 (or the pseudogene TRBV3-2) to TRBJ2-1; 8 bases align to TRBD2. Trimming removed 0 bases from V and 1 base from J; junction bases left unmatched: 14. This CDR3 is 20 amino acids long. In germline, CDR1 is LGHDT, CDR2 YNNKEL (reference sequence). CDR3 DNA: TGTGCCAGCAGCCAAGAGCGGGCCCTAGCGGGTGCCATTTCCTACAATGAGCAGTTCTTC. This translates into CASSQERALAGAISYNEQFF.

This chain joins TRBV11-2 and TRBJ1-2; TRBD1 matches at 7 bases. CDR1 is SGHAT and CDR2 is FQNNGV in the germline V gene. This CDR3 has 13 residues. V gave up 1 base and J gave up 4 bases; unmatched junction bases: 0. Written as DNA, the CDR3 is TGTGCCAGCAGCTTAGCAGGGGGCTATGGCTACACCTTC. Amino acids: CASSLAGGYGYTF.